A selection of T cell receptor beta chains follows, all from one sample in a study of blood T cells in healthy people across ages. From the 5' RACE reads, TCRdb called clonotypes with MiXCR, one entry per CDR3 protein. The sample lists some 1.6 million distinct CDR3 sequences; approximately 32% were seen once. The sequenced sample was blood. These receptors were collected from a woman between 25 and 40 years old in good health. The CDR3 runs from the conserved cysteine through the conserved F or W. The D gene is left open where the match is weak. Clone size appears in some rows only: once, few, many, or a class for an expanded clone.

size | J | V | D | DNA | CDR3
many | TRBJ2-7 | TRBV29-1 | TRBD2 | TGCAGCGTTGAAGATCACTCTAGCGGGAGCTCCTACGAGCAGTACTTC | CSVEDHSSGSSYEQYF
- | TRBJ2-7 | TRBV11-2 | - | TGTGCCAGCAGCTTCTCTCCGGGGTCAGACGAGCAGTACTTC | CASSFSPGSDEQYF
- | TRBJ1-1 | TRBV20-1 | - | TGCAGTGCTCGCGTCACGGCGGGGCGTGAGGCTTTCTTT | CSARVTAGREAFF
few | TRBJ2-3 | TRBV7-2 | TRBD2 | TGTGCCAGCAGCCGCCAGGGACTAGCGAGGACAGATACGCAGTATTTT | CASSRQGLARTDTQYF
- | TRBJ1-2 | TRBV6-5 | - | TGTGCCAGCAGTTACGTGCAAGGCCCCTATGGCTACACCTTC | CASSYVQGPYGYTF
few | TRBJ1-5 | TRBV20-1 | - | TGCAGTGCACGGGACCGCGACAATCAGCCCCAGCATTTT | CSARDRDNQPQHF
few | TRBJ2-2 | TRBV20-1 | - | TGCAGCGTTAACGCGAACACCGGGGAGCTGTTTTTT | CSVNANTGELFF
- | TRBJ1-1 | TRBV28 | TRBD1 | TGTGCCAGCATGGGGGACAGACCAAACCTTAAAGCTTTCTTT | CASMGDRPNLKAFF
- | TRBJ2-1 | TRBV12-3/TRBV12-4 | - | TGTGCCAGCAGTTTTTTGAACGATGAGCAGTTCTTC | CASSFLNDEQFF
- | TRBJ1-4 | TRBV28 | TRBD1 | TGTGCCAGCTTTCATCTTCCGGGACAGGGGAATGAAAAACTGTTTTTT | CASFHLPGQGNEKLFF
- | TRBJ2-7 | TRBV5-4 | - | TGTGCCAGCAGCTTTCCGGACAACCCCTACGAGCAGTACTTC | CASSFPDNPYEQYF
- | TRBJ2-5 | TRBV7-9 | TRBD2 | TGTGCCAGCAGCTTTCCGGCGGGAGTTGAGACCCAGTACTTC | CASSFPAGVETQYF
many | TRBJ1-2 | TRBV3-1 | TRBD1 | TGTGCCAGCAGTCGGGACAGAGGCGGCTACACCTTC | CASSRDRGGYTF
- | TRBJ2-5 | TRBV15 | - | TGTGCCACCAGCAGTGGACAGTACCAAGAGACCCAGTACTTC | CATSSGQYQETQYF
few | TRBJ2-1 | TRBV3-1 | TRBD2 | TGTGCCAGCAGCCACCTCGGGGGGACTAGCGGGAGGAATGAGCAGTTCTTC | CASSHLGGTSGRNEQFF
- | TRBJ1-5 | TRBV28 | - | TGTGCCAGCAGTTTACCGAATGCCAATCAGCCCCAGCATTTT | CASSLPNANQPQHF
- | TRBJ2-1 | TRBV24-1 | TRBD1 | TGTGCCACCAGTGGACAGGGACAGGGGAATGAGCAGTTCTTC | CATSGQGQGNEQFF
- | TRBJ2-5 | TRBV5-1 | TRBD1 | TGCGCCAGCAGCTACGGACAGGGGGCAACTCAAGAGACCCAGTACTTC | CASSYGQGATQETQYF
- | TRBJ2-3 | TRBV12-3/TRBV12-4 | - | TGTGCCAGCAACCTCGGAGATACGCAGTATTTT | CASNLGDTQYF
- | TRBJ1-2 | TRBV20-1 | TRBD1 | TGCAGTGCTAGTCGACCCGACAGGGGGTATGGCTACACCTTC | CSASRPDRGYGYTF
- | TRBJ2-5 | TRBV4-1 | - | TGCGCCAGCAGCCAAGAAGGGTGGGAGACCCAGTACTTC | CASSQEGWETQYF
few | TRBJ2-1 | TRBV6-4 | TRBD1 | TGTGCCAGCAGTGAATTCCCGGTTCCGACAGGGGATAATGAGCAGTTCTTC | CASSEFPVPTGDNEQFF
- | TRBJ1-2 | TRBV3-1 | TRBD1 | TGTGCCAGCAGCCGAGGACAGGGAGAGTATGGCTACACCTTC | CASSRGQGEYGYTF
few | TRBJ2-7 | TRBV27 | - | TGTGCCAGCAGTCCTTTTACAGCCGCCTCCTACGAGCAGTACTTC | CASSPFTAASYEQYF
- | TRBJ2-7 | TRBV5-1 | TRBD2 | TGCGCCAGCACCCAGACTAGCGGGAGCCCCTATGAGCAGTACTTC | CASTQTSGSPYEQYF
- | TRBJ2-1 | TRBV5-4 | TRBD2 | TGTGCCAGCAGCCCCACGAGCGGGGGCTGGGGGAATGAGCAGTTCTTC | CASSPTSGGWGNEQFF
few | TRBJ2-1 | TRBV3-1 | TRBD2 | TGTGCCAGCAGCCAAGAGGGCGGGAGTCCCTACAATGAGCAGTTCTTC | CASSQEGGSPYNEQFF
few | TRBJ2-5 | TRBV20-1 | - | TGCAGTGCTAGAGAGAGGGAGACCCAGTACTTC | CSARERETQYF
- | TRBJ2-7 | TRBV15 | TRBD2 | TGTGCCACCAGCAGAGATTGGGAGGGGTTTACCTACGAGCAGTACTTC | CATSRDWEGFTYEQYF